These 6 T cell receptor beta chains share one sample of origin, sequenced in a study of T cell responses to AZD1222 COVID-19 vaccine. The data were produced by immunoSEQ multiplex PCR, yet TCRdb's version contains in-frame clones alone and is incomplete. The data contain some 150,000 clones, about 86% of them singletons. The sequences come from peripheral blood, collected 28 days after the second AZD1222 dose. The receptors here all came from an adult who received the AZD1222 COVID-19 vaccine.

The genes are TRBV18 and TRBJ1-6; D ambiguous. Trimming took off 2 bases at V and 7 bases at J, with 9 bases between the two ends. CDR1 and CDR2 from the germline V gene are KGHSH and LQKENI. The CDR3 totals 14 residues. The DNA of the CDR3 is TGTGCCAGCTCACCAGCCAACCAAAATTCACCCCTCCACTTT. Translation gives CASSPANQNSPLHF. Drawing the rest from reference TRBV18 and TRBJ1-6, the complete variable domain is NAGVMQNPRHLVRRRGQEARLRCSPMKGHSHVYWYRQLPEEGLKFMVYLQKENIIDESGMPKERFSAEFPKEGPSILRIQQVVRGDSAAYFCASSPANQNSPLHFGNGTRLTVT.

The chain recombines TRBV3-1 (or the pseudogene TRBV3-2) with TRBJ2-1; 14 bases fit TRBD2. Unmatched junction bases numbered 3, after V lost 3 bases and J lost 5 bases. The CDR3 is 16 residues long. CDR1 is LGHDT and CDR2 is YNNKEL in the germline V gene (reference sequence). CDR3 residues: CASSHPGLAGDNEQFF. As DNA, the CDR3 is TGTGCCAGCAGCCACCCGGGACTAGCGGGGGACAATGAGCAGTTCTTC.

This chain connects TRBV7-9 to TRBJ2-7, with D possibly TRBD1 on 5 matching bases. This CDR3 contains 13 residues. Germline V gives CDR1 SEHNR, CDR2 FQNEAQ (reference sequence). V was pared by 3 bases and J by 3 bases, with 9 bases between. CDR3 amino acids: CASSFQGVYEQYF. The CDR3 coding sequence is TGTGCCAGCAGCTTTCAGGGTGTCTACGAGCAGTACTTC.

CDR3 nucleotide sequence: TGTGCCAGCAGCTTTGCCTTGAATTCACCCCTCCACTTT. Residues: CASSFALNSPLHF. The chain links TRBV7-2 to TRBJ1-6; D gene ambiguous. This CDR3 has 13 residues. V lost 3 bases and J lost 7, with 7 bases in between. Germline V gives CDR1 SGHTA, CDR2 FQGNSA.

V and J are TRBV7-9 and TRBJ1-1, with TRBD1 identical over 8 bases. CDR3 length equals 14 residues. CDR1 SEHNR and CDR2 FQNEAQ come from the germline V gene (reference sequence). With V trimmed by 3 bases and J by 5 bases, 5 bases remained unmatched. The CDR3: CASSFSQGVTEAFF. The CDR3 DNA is TGTGCCAGCAGCTTCTCACAGGGGGTTACTGAAGCTTTCTTT.

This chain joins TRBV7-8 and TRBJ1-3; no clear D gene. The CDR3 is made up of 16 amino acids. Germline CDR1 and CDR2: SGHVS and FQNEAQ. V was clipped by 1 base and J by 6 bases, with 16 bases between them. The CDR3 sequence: CASSLVGGPKANTIYF. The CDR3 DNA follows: TGTGCCAGCAGCTTAGTAGGAGGACCCAAAGCAAACACCATATATTTT.